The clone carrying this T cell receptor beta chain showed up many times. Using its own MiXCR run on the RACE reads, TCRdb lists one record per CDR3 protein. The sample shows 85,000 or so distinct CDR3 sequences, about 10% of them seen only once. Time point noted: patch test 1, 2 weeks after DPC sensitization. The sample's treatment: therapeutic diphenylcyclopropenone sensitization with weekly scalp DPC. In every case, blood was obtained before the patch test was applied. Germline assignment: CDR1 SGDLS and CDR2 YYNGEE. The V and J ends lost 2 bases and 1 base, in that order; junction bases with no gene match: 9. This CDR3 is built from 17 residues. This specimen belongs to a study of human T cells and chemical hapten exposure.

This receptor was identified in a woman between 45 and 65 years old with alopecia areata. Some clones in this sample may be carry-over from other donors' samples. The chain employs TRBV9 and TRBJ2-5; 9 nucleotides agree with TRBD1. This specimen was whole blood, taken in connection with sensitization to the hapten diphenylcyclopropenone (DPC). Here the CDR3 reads CASSVSANRGPQETQYF. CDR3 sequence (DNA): TGTGCCAGCAGCGTTTCTGCAAACAGGGGGCCCCAAGAGACCCAGTACTTC.